The next 16 T cell receptor beta chains were all read from a single sample in a study of cytomegalovirus exposure and HLA in healthy donors. Measured with immunoSEQ multiplex PCR; TCRdb has only the in-frame clones, and not every one. The top ten hold about 2.2% of the sample, which has fewer than 200,000 clones, about 88% seen once. The sample consisted of PBMCs. The receptors originated from a woman aged 18-35 years in good health and CMV-seronegative.

This sequence joins TRBV5-1 and TRBJ2-1; tentatively, D is TRBD2 (6 bases). The germline V gene has CDR1 SGHRS and CDR2 YFSETQ. The V and J ends lost 7 bases and 1 base respectively, with 21 bases between them. This CDR3 contains 17 residues. CDR3 bases: TGCGCCAGCTGCATCCGGCCAAGCGGGCAGTCCTACAATGAGCAGTTCTTC. As protein: CASCIRPSGQSYNEQFF.

This chain uses TRBV4-1 with TRBJ1-4; D unclear. The CDR3 length is 19 residues. With 1 base removed from V and 5 bases from J, the gap between germline ends came to 23 bases. Looked up from germline, CDR1 is MGHRA and CDR2 is YSYEKL. In nucleotides, the CDR3 is TGCGCCAGCAGCCAAGCACTACAAGCGGGTACGGAATGGAATGAAAAACTGTTTTTT. It encodes CASSQALQAGTEWNEKLFF.

The rearrangement joins TRBV7-9 to TRBJ1-1, with D tentatively TRBD1 (5 bases). Germline V gene data show CDR1 as SEHNR and CDR2 as FQNEAQ (reference sequence). V lost 6 bases and J 7 bases, leaving 12 bases between the germline ends. CDR3 size: 12 residues. Here the CDR3 reads CASSVTGGEAFF. CDR3 sequence (DNA): TGTGCCAGCAGTGTGACGGGGGGTGAAGCTTTCTTT.

This clone was detected once. V gene TRBV5-1 combines with J gene TRBJ2-1; 9 bases are shared with TRBD1. This CDR3 is built from 15 residues. Germline V CDR1 and CDR2: SGHRS, YFSETQ. V trimming: 3 bases; J trimming: 4 bases; junction bases outside the gene matches: 5. The CDR3: CASSSLDRGYNEQFF. CDR3 sequence (DNA): TGCGCCAGCAGCTCGCTGGACAGGGGTTACAATGAGCAGTTCTTC.

The count of this clone is one. V and J are TRBV29-1 and TRBJ2-7; a weak D match, TRBD2 (5 bases). Trimming left V 5 bases short and J 1 base short, with 9 bases between. Germline CDR1 SQVTM, CDR2 ANQGSEA. This CDR3 has 12 amino acids. The CDR3 coding sequence is TGCAGCGTTCTAACGGGGTCCTACGAGCAGTACTTC. This gives the protein CSVLTGSYEQYF.

This chain connects TRBV7-2 to TRBJ1-2, with D possibly matching TRBD1 (6 bases). This CDR3 region has 14 residues. In germline, CDR1 is SGHTA, CDR2 FQGNSA. Trimming stripped 5 bases from V and 2 bases from J, with 12 bases between. The CDR3 DNA is TGTGCCAGCAGCACGGACAGACGGAACTATGGCTACACCTTC. Residues: CASSTDRRNYGYTF.

This chain uses TRBV4-3 with TRBJ2-7, with D possibly TRBD2 on 5 matching bases. The CDR3 length is 15 residues. Per the germline V gene, CDR1 is LGHNA and CDR2 is YSLEER. V was shortened by 6 bases and J by 2 bases, with 17 bases between the two germline ends. In nucleotides, the CDR3 is TGCGCCAGCAGTCTTAGCGTGGCGGCAACCTACGAGCAGTACTTC. The encoded protein is CASSLSVAATYEQYF.

This clone was counted between two and nine times. The chain is built from TRBV5-1 and TRBJ2-1, with D possibly matching TRBD1 (6 bases). The germline CDR1 and CDR2 sequences are SGHRS and YFSETQ. The CDR3 is 17 residues long. The V gene lost 2 bases and the J gene lost 7 bases, with 22 bases spanning the gap. CDR3 in DNA: TGCGCCAGCAGCTTAAGTATCAGGGGCCTAGGAGAAAATGAGCAGTTCTTC. Translated: CASSLSIRGLGENEQFF.

The J gene is TRBJ1-2, the V gene TRBV9; 7 nucleotides agree with TRBD1. The germline CDR1 and CDR2 sequences are SGDLS and YYNGEE. With V trimmed by 6 bases and J by 3 bases, 8 bases remained unmatched. The CDR3 has 14 residues. CDR3 nucleotides: TGTGCCAGCACGTCTGGAGGGGGCCACTATGGCTACACCTTC. Translated, it gives CASTSGGGHYGYTF.

Turning to this clone: This CDR3 is also generated by other DNA sequences in the sample. The chain is built from TRBV29-1 and TRBJ1-2; 8 bases are shared with TRBD1. Germline CDR1 SQVTM, CDR2 ANQGSEA. This CDR3 contains 16 residues. The V segment lost 7 bases and the J segment 2 bases; nucleotides outside the gene matches: 15. CDR3 coding DNA: TGCAGCGCCGACGCCGGGACAGGAGACGCGAACTATGGCTACACCTTC. It encodes CSADAGTGDANYGYTF.

V and J are TRBV6-5 and TRBJ2-1; D remains unclear. The CDR3 runs 12 residues. The germline gives CDR1 MNHEY, CDR2 SVGAGI. V lost 5 bases to trimming and J lost 5 bases, with 7 bases between them. The CDR3 nucleotides are TGTGCCAGCAGTCCCCCAAACAATGAGCAGTTCTTC. Residues: CASSPPNNEQFF.

V usage is TRBV19 and J usage is TRBJ2-6; a weak D match, TRBD1 (6 bases). The germline CDR1 and CDR2 sequences are LNHDA and SQIVND (reference sequence). This CDR3 contains 15 residues. Trimming removed 7 bases from V and 1 base from J, with 11 bases in between. As DNA, the CDR3 is TGTGCCAGTACAGGGGCCCCTTCTGGGGCCAACGTCCTGACTTTC. Translated: CASTGAPSGANVLTF.

The chain joins TRBV7-2 to TRBJ2-1; the D gene is possibly TRBD2 (5 bases). This CDR3 comprises 17 residues. V shed 2 bases and J shed 0 bases, with 14 bases lying between them. Germline CDR1 and CDR2: SGHTA and FQGNSA. This CDR3 reads CASSLFAGVSSYNEQFF. As DNA, the CDR3 is TGTGCCAGCAGCTTATTTGCCGGGGTCAGCTCCTACAATGAGCAGTTCTTC.

The V call is TRBV15, the J call TRBJ1-2, with TRBD1 matching 9 bases. Germline V gene sequence: CDR1 LNHNV, CDR2 YYDKDF (reference sequence). Germline trimming cut 0 bases from V and 5 bases from J; bases unmatched to any gene: 7. The CDR3 contains 16 residues. This CDR3 reads CATSRETGGPDYGYTF. The CDR3 region has the DNA TGTGCCACCAGCAGAGAGACAGGGGGACCGGATTATGGCTACACCTTC. The variable domain in full, with the rest retrieved from reference TRBV15 and TRBJ1-2, is DAMVIQNPRYQVTQFGKPVTLSCSQTLNHNVMYWYQQKSSQAPKLLFHYYDKDFNNEADTPDNFQSRRPNTSFCFLDIRSPGLGDTAMYLCATSRETGGPDYGYTFGSGTRLTVV.

The V gene is TRBV6-5, the J gene TRBJ1-5; TRBD1 is a possible D gene (5 bases). V was clipped by 5 bases and J by 6 bases, with 14 bases between them. CDR1 and CDR2 (germline): MNHEY, SVGAGI. The CDR3 is 14 amino acids. DNA for the CDR3: TGTGCCAGCAGTCCCGGACACGGGCCTCAGCCCCAGCATTTT. It specifies CASSPGHGPQPQHF.

The chain uses TRBV2 and TRBJ2-1; unclear D gene. CDR3 length: 13 amino acids. Trimming took off 4 bases at V and 6 bases at J, with 10 bases between the two ends. CDR1 is SNHLY, CDR2 FYNNEI, per germline. This CDR3 reads CASSGAPVNEQFF. CDR3 in DNA: TGTGCCAGCAGTGGGGCACCGGTCAATGAGCAGTTCTTC.